This T cell receptor (beta chain) is from a study of T cell repertoires in cytomegalovirus infection. Study information: Through public TCR beta signatures, both CMV infection and matching HLA type were indicated. Study results and caveats: Cumulative frequency (of public TCR beta family members) identified carriers of CMV plus the relevant HLA. There were HLA-C-restricted CMV-specific TCR beta clonotypes dominating the ex vivo response.

As concerns this clonotype: The antigen is not known.

TCRdb re-analysed the reads in MiXCR, keeping a single row per CDR3 protein. The sample lists 90,000 to 120,000 distinct CDR3 sequences; less than 55% were seen once. Germline values: CDR1 SGHVS, CDR2 FNYEAQ. CDR3 length equals 15 residues. Losses at the gene ends were 3 bases for V and 3 bases for J; bases not matched to a gene: 4. This chain connects TRBV7-6 to TRBJ2-7, with 11 bases matching TRBD1. The receptor was isolated from a human donor in good health (CMV status not recorded). Some clones in this sample may be carry-over from other donors' samples. The sequencing used CD8+ T cells from cultured PBMCs, collected from culture after CMV antigen stimulation. The CDR3 spells CASSFGTGGLYEQYF. The CDR3 DNA is TGTGCCAGCAGCTTTGGGACAGGGGGACTCTACGAGCAGTACTTC.